The 5 T cell receptor beta chains below come from one sample, sequenced in a study of radiation and T cells in renal cell carcinoma. TCRdb keeps only in-frame clones here, not all; method: immunoSEQ multiplex PCR. This table has about 43,000 clones, 82% appearing once. As for time point: blood 4 weeks post-SBRT, at nephrectomy. Treatment meaning: 15 Gy SBRT to primary tumor, nephrectomy 4 weeks later. Material: blood, obtained from a patient whose treatment included radiotherapy and nephrectomy. Receptors were obtained from a woman aged 70-85 years with renal cell carcinoma.

V is TRBV6-5 and J is TRBJ1-2; D remains unclear. The CDR3 runs to 15 residues. Trimming took 0 bases from V and 4 from J, leaving 12 bases between them. Germline assignment: CDR1 MNHEY and CDR2 SVGAGI. The CDR3 protein is CASSYSRIAGYGYTF. CDR3 sequence (DNA): TGTGCCAGCAGTTACTCGAGGATCGCGGGCTATGGCTACACCTTC.

This chain joins TRBV9 and TRBJ1-3; maybe TRBD1 (5 bases). Germline assignment: CDR1 SGDLS and CDR2 YYNGEE. V shed 0 bases and J shed 2 bases, with 9 bases lying between them. CDR3 length: 15 amino acids. The CDR3 DNA reads TGTGCCAGCAGCGTAGGCGTGGGGCCTGGAAACACCATATATTTT. This encodes CASSVGVGPGNTIYF.

The chain couples TRBV18 to TRBJ1-4; the D gene is possibly TRBD1 (5 bases). Between the trimmed V and J ends, which lost 3 bases and 5 bases, there was a span of 10 bases. This CDR3 comprises 14 residues. The germline V gene encodes CDR1 KGHSH and CDR2 LQKENI. CDR3 protein: CASSPREGNEKLFF. The DNA for the CDR3 is TGTGCCAGCTCACCCCGCGAGGGGAATGAAAAACTGTTTTTT.

By share, this clone counts as medium-sized. The chain carries TRBV5-6 and TRBJ1-5; 7 bases are a match to TRBD1. Germline values: CDR1 SGHDT, CDR2 YYEEEE. The CDR3 is 15 residues long. With V trimmed by 5 bases and J by 2 bases, 7 bases remained unmatched. Written as DNA, the CDR3 is TGTGCCAGCAGGGACCACAGGGGTGGCAATCAGCCCCAGCATTTT. Residues: CASRDHRGGNQPQHF.

V and J are TRBV7-8 and TRBJ2-7, with TRBD2 matching 14 bases. The CDR3 is made up of 16 amino acids. J lost 3 bases, V lost 1 base, and 2 bases had no gene match. Germline lookup yields CDR1 SGHVS and CDR2 FQNEAQ. CDR3 coding DNA: TGTGCCAGCAGCTTAGAGGGACTAGCGGGGGTCTACGAGCAGTACTTC. It is translated as CASSLEGLAGVYEQYF.